These 16 T cell receptor beta chains originate from one sample sequenced in a study of T cell responses to AZD1222 COVID-19 vaccine. The table came from immunoSEQ multiplex PCR; TCRdb's copy has only in-frame clones and leaves some out. The sample has 180,000 or so clones, roughly 92% seen once; the top ten hold under 2%. The sample was peripheral blood, taken 28 days after the second AZD1222 dose. The receptor set was obtained from an adult who received the AZD1222 COVID-19 vaccine.

The sample holds one count of this clone. The chain is built from TRBV30 and TRBJ1-1, with a weak D call TRBD1 (6 bases). This CDR3 comprises 18 residues. Germline CDR1 reads GTSNPN; CDR2 reads SVGIG (reference sequence). Trimming stripped 0 bases from V and 4 bases from J, with 24 bases between. CDR3 in amino acids: CAWSVRGRGLRDSTEAFF. For the CDR3, the DNA is TGTGCCTGGAGTGTACGGGGTCGGGGGCTCAGGGATAGCACTGAAGCTTTCTTT.

The CDR3 loop is CASQGVKGAFF. CDR3 nucleotide sequence: TGTGCCAGCCAGGGTGTTAAGGGAGCTTTCTTT. This chain joins TRBV2 and TRBJ1-1; the D gene is possibly TRBD1 (5 bases). The CDR3 has 11 residues. Germline V lookup: CDR1 SNHLY, CDR2 FYNNEI. V was clipped by 8 bases and J by 10 bases, with 14 bases between them.

The chain is built from TRBV19 and TRBJ2-4; D remains unclear. Germline CDR1 LNHDA, CDR2 SQIVND (reference sequence). V shed 3 bases and J shed 0 bases, with 12 bases lying between them. This CDR3 spans 16 amino acids. The DNA for the CDR3 is TGTGCCAGTAGTATCGAAGGTAATATAGCCAAAAACATTCAGTACTTC. It encodes CASSIEGNIAKNIQYF.

V is TRBV3-1 (or the pseudogene TRBV3-2) and J is TRBJ1-4; possibly TRBD1 for D (5 bases). The CDR3 extends over 14 amino acids. Trimming cost V 6 bases and J 2 bases, with 10 bases left between them. Germline assignment: CDR1 LGHDT and CDR2 YNNKEL (reference sequence). CDR3 sequence (DNA): TGTGCCAGCAGGCTCCGGGGGACTAATGAAAAACTGTTTTTT. It yields the protein CASRLRGTNEKLFF.

The chain employs TRBV18 and TRBJ2-7, with TRBD1 identical over 7 bases. Germline CDR1 reads KGHSH; CDR2 reads LQKENI. The CDR3 extends over 15 amino acids. The trim removed 2 bases at V and 3 bases at J, leaving 7 bases unmatched. CDR3 sequence reads: CASSPTPGQSYEQYF. In DNA form, the CDR3 reads TGTGCCAGCTCACCAACACCGGGACAGAGCTACGAGCAGTACTTC.

This chain uses TRBV14 with TRBJ1-1; D unresolved. Trimming cost V 3 bases and J 1 base, with 9 bases left between them. Germline CDR1 is SGHDN and CDR2 is FVKESK. The CDR3 consists of 14 residues. The DNA of the CDR3 is TGTGCCAGCAGCCATTTGCTTCCGAACACTGAAGCTTTCTTT. Translation gives CASSHLLPNTEAFF.

This chain links TRBV18 with TRBJ1-6; D is unclear. This CDR3 contains 12 residues. Trimming removed 2 bases at V and 7 bases at J, with 3 bases between. Germline values: CDR1 KGHSH, CDR2 LQKENI. The CDR3: CASSPGNSPLHF. In nucleotides, the CDR3 is TGTGCCAGCTCACCAGGGAATTCACCCCTCCACTTT.

The rearrangement uses TRBV7-9 and TRBJ2-1, with D perhaps matching TRBD2 (6 bases). The germline V gene encodes CDR1 SEHNR and CDR2 FQNEAQ (reference sequence). V lost 3 bases and J lost 4, with 10 bases in between. The CDR3 totals 14 residues. The CDR3 region is CASSLDGGYNEQFF. Written as DNA, the CDR3 is TGTGCCAGCAGCTTGGACGGGGGTTACAATGAGCAGTTCTTC.

This clone was observed a single time. V and J are TRBV5-5 and TRBJ1-5, with no clear D. Germline-derived CDR1 and CDR2 are SGHKS and YYEKEE (reference sequence). The V end was cut by 1 base, the J end by 6 bases, with 14 bases between. This CDR3 has 15 amino acids. The DNA of the CDR3 is TGTGCCAGCAGCTTGTTGGCTATGTCCAGTCAGCCCCAGCATTTT. Its protein is CASSLLAMSSQPQHF.

The chain joins TRBV5-8 to TRBJ2-7; D is unresolved. V lost 0 bases and J 9 bases, leaving 16 bases between the germline ends. CDR1 and CDR2 from the germline V gene are SGHTS and YDEGEE. This CDR3 region has 14 residues. For the CDR3, the DNA is TGTGCCAGCAGCTTGGCCGTGGCAGTCCCCCGGCAGTACTTC. Encoded protein: CASSLAVAVPRQYF.

CDR3 amino acids: CASSYPQGPSGFNEQFF. In DNA form, the CDR3 reads TGCGCCAGCAGCTACCCCCAGGGTCCTAGCGGGTTCAATGAGCAGTTCTTC. V usage is TRBV5-1 and J usage is TRBJ2-1, with 8 bases identical to TRBD2. The junction had 14 bases not matched to a gene; V was cut back by 3 bases and J by 6 bases. Germline CDR1 and CDR2: SGHRS and YFSETQ. This CDR3 is built from 17 residues.

In this sample, this clone turned up once. The rearrangement uses TRBV7-9 and TRBJ1-2; D gene ambiguous. The germline CDR1 and CDR2 sequences are SEHNR and FQNEAQ (reference sequence). This CDR3 contains 13 residues. V was pared by 1 base and J by 2 bases, with 5 bases between. The CDR3 spells CASSLEANYGYTF. CDR3 sequence (DNA): TGTGCCAGCAGCTTAGAAGCGAACTATGGCTACACCTTC.

The chain employs TRBV6-4 and TRBJ1-4; 12 nucleotides match TRBD1. Germline CDR1 reads MRHNA; CDR2 reads SNTAGT. J was trimmed by 3 bases and V by 6 bases; bases with no gene match: 11. The length of the CDR3 is 18 residues. CDR3: CASRLGTGGPTANEKLFF. CDR3 nucleotide sequence: TGTGCCAGCAGACTCGGGACAGGGGGCCCAACCGCTAATGAAAAACTGTTTTTT.

This chain uses TRBV28 with TRBJ2-3; 12 nucleotides align to TRBD2. V was pared by 6 bases and J by 0 bases, with 10 bases of the junction left unmatched. CDR1 is MDHEN, CDR2 SYDVKM, per germline. CDR3 length: 18 amino acids. The CDR3 reads CASSPGLAGKESTDTQYF. DNA of the CDR3: TGTGCCAGCAGCCCAGGACTAGCGGGGAAGGAAAGCACAGATACGCAGTATTTT.

This chain links TRBV5-1 with TRBJ1-2; weak D call: TRBD1 (6 bases). The CDR3 loop spans 16 amino acids. Trimming took 1 base from V and 0 from J, leaving 13 bases between them. From germline, CDR1 is SGHRS and CDR2 YFSETQ. The CDR3 loop is CASSLTGKPANYGYTF. The CDR3 DNA reads TGCGCCAGCAGCTTGACAGGGAAACCAGCTAACTATGGCTACACCTTC.

The chain employs TRBV27 and TRBJ1-2; TRBD1 agrees at 9 bases. This CDR3 spans 14 amino acids. V was clipped by 6 bases and J by 3 bases; unmatched bases: 5. The germline V gene encodes CDR1 MNHEY and CDR2 SMNVEV (reference sequence). The DNA for the CDR3 is TGTGCCAGCAGCCGGGACAGGGTCGACTATGGCTACACCTTC. Amino acids: CASSRDRVDYGYTF.